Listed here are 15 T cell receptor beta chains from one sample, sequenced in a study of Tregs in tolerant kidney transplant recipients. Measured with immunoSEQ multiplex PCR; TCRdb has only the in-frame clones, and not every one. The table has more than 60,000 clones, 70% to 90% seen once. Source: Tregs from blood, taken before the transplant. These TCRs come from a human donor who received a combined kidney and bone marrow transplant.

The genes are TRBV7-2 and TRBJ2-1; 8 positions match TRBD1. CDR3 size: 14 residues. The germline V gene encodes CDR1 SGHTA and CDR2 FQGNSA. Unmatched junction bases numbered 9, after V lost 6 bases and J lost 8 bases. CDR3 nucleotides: TGTGCCAGCAGACGGGACAGGAGAATCGATGAGCAGTTCTTC. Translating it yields CASRRDRRIDEQFF.

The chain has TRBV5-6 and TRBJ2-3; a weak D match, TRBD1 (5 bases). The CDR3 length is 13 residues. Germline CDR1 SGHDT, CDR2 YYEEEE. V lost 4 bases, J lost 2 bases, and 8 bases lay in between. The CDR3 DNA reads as TGTGCCAGCAGCCCGACAGCCACAGATACGCAGTATTTT. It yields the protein CASSPTATDTQYF. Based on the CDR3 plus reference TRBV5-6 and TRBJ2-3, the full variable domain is DAGVTQSPTHLIKTRGQQVTLRCSPKSGHDTVSWYQQALGQGPQFIFQYYEEEERQRGNFPDRFSGHQFPNYSSELNVNALLLGDSALYLCASSPTATDTQYFGPGTRLTVL.

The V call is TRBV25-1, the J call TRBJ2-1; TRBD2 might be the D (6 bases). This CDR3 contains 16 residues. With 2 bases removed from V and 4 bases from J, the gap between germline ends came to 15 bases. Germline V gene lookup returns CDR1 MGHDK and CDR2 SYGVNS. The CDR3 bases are TGTGCCAGCAGTGAAAGTGGAGGGAAAATATACAATGAGCAGTTCTTC. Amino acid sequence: CASSESGGKIYNEQFF.

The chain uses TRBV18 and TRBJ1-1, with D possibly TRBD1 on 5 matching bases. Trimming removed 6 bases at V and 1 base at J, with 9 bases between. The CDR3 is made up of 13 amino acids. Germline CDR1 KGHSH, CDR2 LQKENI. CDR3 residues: CASSDTPNTEAFF. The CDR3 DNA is TGTGCCAGCTCGGACACGCCGAACACTGAAGCTTTCTTT.

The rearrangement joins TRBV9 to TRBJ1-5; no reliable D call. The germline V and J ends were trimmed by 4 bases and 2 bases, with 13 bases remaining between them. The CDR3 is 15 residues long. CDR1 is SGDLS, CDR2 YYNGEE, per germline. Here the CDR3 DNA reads TGTGCCAGCAGCCCAGTTCAGGTAGGCAATCAGCCCCAGCATTTT. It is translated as CASSPVQVGNQPQHF.

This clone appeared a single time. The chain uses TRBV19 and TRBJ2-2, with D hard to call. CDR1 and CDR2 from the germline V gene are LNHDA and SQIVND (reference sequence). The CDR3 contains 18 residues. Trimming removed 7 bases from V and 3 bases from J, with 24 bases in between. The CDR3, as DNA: TGTGCCAGTAAGAGCCTAGGCATAATTTCCTCGGACACCGGGGAGCTGTTTTTT. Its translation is CASKSLGIISSDTGELFF.

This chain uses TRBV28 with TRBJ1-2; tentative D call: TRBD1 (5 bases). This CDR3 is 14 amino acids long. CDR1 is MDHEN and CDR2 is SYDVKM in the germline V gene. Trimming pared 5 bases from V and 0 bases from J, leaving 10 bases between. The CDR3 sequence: CASSPGGPNYGYTF. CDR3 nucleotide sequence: TGTGCCAGCAGTCCGGGGGGTCCTAACTATGGCTACACCTTC.

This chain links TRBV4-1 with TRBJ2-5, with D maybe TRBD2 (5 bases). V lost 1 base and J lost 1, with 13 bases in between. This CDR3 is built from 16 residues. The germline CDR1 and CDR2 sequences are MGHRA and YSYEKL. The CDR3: CASSQVASGPQETQYF. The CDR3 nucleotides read TGCGCCAGCAGCCAAGTGGCCAGCGGACCCCAAGAGACCCAGTACTTC.

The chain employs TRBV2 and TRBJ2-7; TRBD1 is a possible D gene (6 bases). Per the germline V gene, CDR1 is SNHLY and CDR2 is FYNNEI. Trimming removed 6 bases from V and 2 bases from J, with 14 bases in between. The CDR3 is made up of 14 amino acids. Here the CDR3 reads CASRGATLPYEQYF. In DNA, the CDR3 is TGTGCCAGCAGGGGGGCTACCCTACCCTACGAGCAGTACTTC.

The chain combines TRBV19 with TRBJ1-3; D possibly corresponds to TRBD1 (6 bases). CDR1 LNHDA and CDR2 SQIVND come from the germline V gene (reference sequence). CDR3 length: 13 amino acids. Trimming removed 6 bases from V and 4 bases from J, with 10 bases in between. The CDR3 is CASRTGLGNTIYF. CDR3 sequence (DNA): TGTGCCAGTAGGACAGGACTAGGAAACACCATATATTTT.

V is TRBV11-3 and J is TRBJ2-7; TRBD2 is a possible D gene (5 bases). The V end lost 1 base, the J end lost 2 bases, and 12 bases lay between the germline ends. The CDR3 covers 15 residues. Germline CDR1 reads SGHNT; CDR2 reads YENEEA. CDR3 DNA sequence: TGTGCCAGCAGCTTAGGAAGGTCCGGGGCCTACGAGCAGTACTTC. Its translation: CASSLGRSGAYEQYF.

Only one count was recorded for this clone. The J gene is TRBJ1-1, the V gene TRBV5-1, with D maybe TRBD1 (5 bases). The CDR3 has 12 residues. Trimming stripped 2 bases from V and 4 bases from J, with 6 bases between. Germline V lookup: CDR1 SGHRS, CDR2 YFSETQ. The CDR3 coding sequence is TGCGCCAGCAGCTTTGGGGGCACTGAAGCTTTCTTT. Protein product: CASSFGGTEAFF.

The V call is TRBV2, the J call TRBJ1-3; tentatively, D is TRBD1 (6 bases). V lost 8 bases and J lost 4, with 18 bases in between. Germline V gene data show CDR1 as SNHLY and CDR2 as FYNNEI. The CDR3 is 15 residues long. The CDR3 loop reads CASGGKTGLGNTIYF. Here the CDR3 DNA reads TGTGCCAGCGGTGGAAAGACAGGCCTGGGAAACACCATATATTTT.

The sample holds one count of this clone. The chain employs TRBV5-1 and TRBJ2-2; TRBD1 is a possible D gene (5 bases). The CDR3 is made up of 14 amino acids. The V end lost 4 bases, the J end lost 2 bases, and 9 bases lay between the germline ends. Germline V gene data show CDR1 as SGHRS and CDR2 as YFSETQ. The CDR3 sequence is CASSVTANTGELFF. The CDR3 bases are TGCGCCAGCAGCGTGACAGCTAACACCGGGGAGCTGTTTTTT.

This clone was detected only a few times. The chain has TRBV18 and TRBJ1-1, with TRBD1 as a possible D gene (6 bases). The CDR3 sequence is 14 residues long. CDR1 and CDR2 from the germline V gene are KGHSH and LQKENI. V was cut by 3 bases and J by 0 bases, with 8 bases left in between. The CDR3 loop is CASSPDSMNTEAFF. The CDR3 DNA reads TGTGCCAGCTCACCGGACAGCATGAACACTGAAGCTTTCTTT.